This is a list of T cell receptor beta chains from one sample in a study of OX40 agonist ivuxolimab in advanced cancers. Profiling relied on immunoSEQ multiplex PCR, and the TCRdb table lists in-frame clones only, not all of them. The sample includes 90,000 or so clones, 80% to 95% of them seen just once. This sample comprised CD4+ or CD8+ T cells sorted from blood, obtained in a trial of the OX40 agonist ivuxolimab. The source is an adult with an advanced solid tumor such as melanoma, head and neck, liver or kidney cancer. Both conserved end residues are trimmed from each CDR3.

V	J	CDR3
TRBV7-7	TRBJ1-1	ASSLVVNTEAF
TRBV9	TRBJ1-1	ASSIKSDLNTEAF
TRBV6-1	TRBJ2-1	AGEGGGASYNEQF
TRBV9	TRBJ2-1	ASSVALATYNEQF
TRBV11-3	TRBJ1-2	ASSSPDRSTATNYGYT
TRBV25-1	TRBJ2-3	AAGDPPMADTQY
TRBV27	TRBJ1-5	ASSSRGPDQPQH
TRBV5-1	TRBJ2-1	ASSPEGQGNEQF
TRBV10-1	TRBJ2-7	ASSESTGFSYEQY
TRBV27	TRBJ2-7	ASSPGGAYEQY
TRBV2	TRBJ1-1	AWVGGADTEAF
TRBV2	TRBJ2-4	ASSEVFRLAGYKNIQY
TRBV5-6	TRBJ1-2	ASSLGPNGYT
TRBV5-4	TRBJ1-2	ASTPGEVSYGYT
TRBV6-5	TRBJ1-2	ASSYGSVEKGYT
TRBV6-1	TRBJ1-2	ASSDGDGYGYT
TRBV29-1	TRBJ1-3	SVGDRGTGIY
TRBV9	TRBJ2-1	ASSGQGDNEQF
TRBV5-6	TRBJ1-2	ASSLGTYGYT
TRBV28	TRBJ1-6	ASSRGPLH
TRBV28	TRBJ2-7	ASTGPYEQY
TRBV6-1	TRBJ1-1	ASSARTGRNTEAF
TRBV28	TRBJ2-5	ASSFWGTGETQY
TRBV19	TRBJ2-7	ASSITGVGLYEQY
TRBV7-9	TRBJ1-4	ASSPGVATNEKLF
TRBV7-9	TRBJ2-7	ASSLALGWGQGGSYEQY
TRBV5-1	TRBJ1-5	ASSLPGAGNQPQH
TRBV6-1	TRBJ2-1	ASSEHSGRTLDEQF
TRBV5-8	TRBJ1-5	ASSPGPNQPQH
TRBV5-4	TRBJ2-6	ASSFTGAGANVLT
TRBV19	TRBJ2-7	ASSPNRGHYEQY
TRBV6-6	TRBJ1-5	ASRPGQGYQPQH
TRBV7-6	TRBJ2-7	ASSLGLATGGFYEQY
TRBV5-1	TRBJ2-5	ASSLWDQETQY
TRBV9	TRBJ2-1	ASSVADRWGTSYNEQF
TRBV2	TRBJ1-1	ASSEWGAEAF
TRBV27	TRBJ1-1	ASSRQGVGEAF
TRBV27	TRBJ2-3	ASRRGGNTQY
TRBV27	TRBJ2-3	ASSPSRGGTDTQY
TRBV6-5	TRBJ2-1	ASSTSFDNEQF
TRBV29-1	TRBJ2-1	SVSPSYNEQF
TRBV6-5	TRBJ2-7	ASSYFSPDRGAEQY
TRBV7-2	TRBJ2-3	ASSLRTSGRVTDTQY
TRBV19	TRBJ2-7	ASSFGLLYEQY
TRBV2	TRBJ2-5	ASSFWSETQY
TRBV27	TRBJ2-2	ASRNLAMTGNAGELF
TRBV7-2	TRBJ2-1	ASSYYYNEQF
TRBV6-5	TRBJ1-1	ASSYRGQEAF
TRBV29-1	TRBJ2-7	SVELSSGSMYEQY
TRBV5-6	TRBJ1-2	ASSLARGYGYT
TRBV9	TRBJ1-5	ASSVGALNQPQH
TRBV5-6	TRBJ1-1	ASTDPSGTGVEAF
TRBV18	TRBJ1-1	ASSPVTGVPGAF
TRBV7-6	TRBJ2-2	ASRMAGNTGELF
TRBV19	TRBJ1-2	ASGDGYT
TRBV10-3	TRBJ2-1	AISESSLAGDNEQF
TRBV6-1	TRBJ1-2	ASSEASWKGYGYT
TRBV27	TRBJ2-7	ASSLGPSYEQY
TRBV27	TRBJ1-2	ASSPASSFYGYT